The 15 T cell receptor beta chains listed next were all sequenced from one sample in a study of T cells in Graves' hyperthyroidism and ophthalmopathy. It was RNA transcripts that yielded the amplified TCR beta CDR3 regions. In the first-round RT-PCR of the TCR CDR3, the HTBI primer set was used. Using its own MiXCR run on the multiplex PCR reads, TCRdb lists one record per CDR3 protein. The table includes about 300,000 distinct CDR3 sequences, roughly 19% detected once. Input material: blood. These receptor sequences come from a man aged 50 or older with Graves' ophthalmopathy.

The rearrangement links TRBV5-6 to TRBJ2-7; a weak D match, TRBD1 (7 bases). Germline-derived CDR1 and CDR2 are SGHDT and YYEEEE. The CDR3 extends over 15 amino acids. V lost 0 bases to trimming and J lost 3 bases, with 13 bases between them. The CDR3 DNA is TGTGCCAGCAGCTTGGAGGGTCAGGGGGGCTACGAGCAGTACTTC. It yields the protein CASSLEGQGGYEQYF.

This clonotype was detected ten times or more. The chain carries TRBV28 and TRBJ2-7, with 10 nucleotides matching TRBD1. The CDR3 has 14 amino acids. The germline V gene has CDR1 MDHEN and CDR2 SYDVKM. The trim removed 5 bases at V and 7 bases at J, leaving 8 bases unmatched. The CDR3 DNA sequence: TGTGCCAGCAGTCTGGGACAGGGGAAGAGGGAGCAGTACTTC. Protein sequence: CASSLGQGKREQYF.

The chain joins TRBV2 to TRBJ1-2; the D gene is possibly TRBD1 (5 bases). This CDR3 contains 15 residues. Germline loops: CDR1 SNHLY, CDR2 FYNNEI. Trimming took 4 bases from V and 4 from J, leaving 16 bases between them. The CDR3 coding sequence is TGTGCCAGCAGTGCACAGGAGTCCTCAATCTATGGCTACACCTTC. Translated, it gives CASSAQESSIYGYTF. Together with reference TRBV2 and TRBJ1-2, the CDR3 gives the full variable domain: EPEVTQTPSHQVTQMGQEVILRCVPISNHLYFYWYRQILGQKVEFLVSFYNNEISEKSEIFDDQFSVERPDGSNFTLKIRSTKLEDSAMYFCASSAQESSIYGYTFGSGTRLTVV.

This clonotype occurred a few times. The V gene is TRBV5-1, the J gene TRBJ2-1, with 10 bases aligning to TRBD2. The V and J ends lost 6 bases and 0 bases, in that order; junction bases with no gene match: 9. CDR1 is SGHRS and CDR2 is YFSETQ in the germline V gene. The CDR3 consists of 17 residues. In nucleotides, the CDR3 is TGCGCCAGCAACTACCCCACTAGCGGGAACTCCTACAATGAGCAGTTCTTC. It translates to CASNYPTSGNSYNEQFF.

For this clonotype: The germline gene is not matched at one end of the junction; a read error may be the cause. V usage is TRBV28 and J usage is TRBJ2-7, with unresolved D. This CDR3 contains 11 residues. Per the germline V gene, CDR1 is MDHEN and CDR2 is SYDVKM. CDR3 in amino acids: CASGETYKQYF. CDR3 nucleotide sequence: TGTGCCAGCGGCGAAACCTACAAGCAGTACTTC.

The CDR3 coding sequence is TGCGCCAGCCTGGACTGGCTCATCAACAATCAGCCCCAGCATTTT. Protein: CASLDWLINNQPQHF. The chain combines TRBV10-1 with TRBJ1-5; D is uncertain. The V end lost 8 bases, the J end lost 3 bases, and 17 bases lay between the germline ends. The V gene's germline CDR1 is WNHNN and CDR2 SYGVQD (reference sequence). The CDR3 totals 15 residues.

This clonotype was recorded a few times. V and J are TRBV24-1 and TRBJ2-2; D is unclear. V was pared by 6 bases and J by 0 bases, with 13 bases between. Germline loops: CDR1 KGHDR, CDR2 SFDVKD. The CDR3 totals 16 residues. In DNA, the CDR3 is TGTGCCACCAGTACGGTGACCGCGGCGAACACCGGGGAGCTGTTTTTT. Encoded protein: CATSTVTAANTGELFF.

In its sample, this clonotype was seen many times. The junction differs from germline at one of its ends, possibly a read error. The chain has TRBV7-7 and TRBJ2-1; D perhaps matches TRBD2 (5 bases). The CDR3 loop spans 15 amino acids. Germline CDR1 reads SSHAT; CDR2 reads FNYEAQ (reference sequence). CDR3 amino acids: CASSLAFGPYNEQFF. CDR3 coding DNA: TGTGCTAGCAGCTTAGCGTTTGGGCCCTACAATGAGCAGTTCTTC.

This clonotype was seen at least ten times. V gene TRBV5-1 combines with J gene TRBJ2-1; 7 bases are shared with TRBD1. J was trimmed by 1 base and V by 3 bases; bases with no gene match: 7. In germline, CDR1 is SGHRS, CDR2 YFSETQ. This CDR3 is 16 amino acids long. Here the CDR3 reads CASSSVQGVSYNEQFF. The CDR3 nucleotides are TGCGCCAGCAGCTCCGTCCAGGGGGTATCCTACAATGAGCAGTTCTTC.

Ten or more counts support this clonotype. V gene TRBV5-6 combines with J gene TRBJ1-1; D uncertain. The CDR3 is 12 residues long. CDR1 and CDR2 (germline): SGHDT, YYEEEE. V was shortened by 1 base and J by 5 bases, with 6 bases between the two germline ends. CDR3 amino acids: CASSLFVTEAFF. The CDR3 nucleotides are TGTGCCAGCAGCTTGTTCGTTACTGAAGCTTTCTTT.

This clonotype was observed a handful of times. The CDR3 spells CASSPTLTGAKETQYF. The CDR3 nucleotides are TGTGCCAGCAGCCCAACCCTGACAGGGGCAAAAGAGACCCAGTACTTC. This rearrangement joins TRBV7-9 to TRBJ2-5; 8 positions match TRBD1. Germline V lookup: CDR1 SEHNR, CDR2 FQNEAQ (reference sequence). The junction had 11 bases not matched to a gene; V was cut back by 5 bases and J by 3 bases. CDR3 size: 16 residues.

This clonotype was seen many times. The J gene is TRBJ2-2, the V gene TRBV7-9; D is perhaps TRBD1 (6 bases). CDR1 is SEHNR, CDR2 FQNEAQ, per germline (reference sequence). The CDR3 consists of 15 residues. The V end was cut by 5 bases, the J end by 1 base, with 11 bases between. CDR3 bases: TGTGCCAGCAGCCTCCGGGACAAGAACACCGGGGAGCTGTTTTTT. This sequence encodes CASSLRDKNTGELFF.

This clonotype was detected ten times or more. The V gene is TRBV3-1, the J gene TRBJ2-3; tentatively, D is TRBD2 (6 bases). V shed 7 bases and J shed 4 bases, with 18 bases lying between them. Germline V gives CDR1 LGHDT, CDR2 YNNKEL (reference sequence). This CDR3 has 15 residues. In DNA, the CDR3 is TGTGCCAGCAAACTCCGACTAGGCACAGCAGATACGCAGTATTTT. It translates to CASKLRLGTADTQYF.

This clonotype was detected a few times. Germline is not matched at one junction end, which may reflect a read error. CDR3 protein: CASSRDRDNEQSF. For the CDR3, the DNA is TGTGCTAGCAGCCGGGACAGGGACAATGAGCAGTCCTTC. V is TRBV7-7 and J is TRBJ2-1; TRBD1 matches at 9 bases. The V gene's germline CDR1 is SSHAT and CDR2 FNYEAQ (reference sequence). The CDR3 runs 13 residues.

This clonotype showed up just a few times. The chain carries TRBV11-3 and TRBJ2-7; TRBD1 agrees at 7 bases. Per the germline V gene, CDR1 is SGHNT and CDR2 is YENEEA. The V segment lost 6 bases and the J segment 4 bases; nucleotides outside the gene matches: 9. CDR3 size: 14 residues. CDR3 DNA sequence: TGTGCCAGCAGTGCACAGGGGTCGGTTTACGAGCAGTACTTC. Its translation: CASSAQGSVYEQYF.